A single sample gave rise to the 10 T cell receptor beta chains below, sequenced in a study of blood T cells in healthy people across ages. It was with a sample-barcoded 5' primer and a J-beta primer mix that a second PCR of about 6 to 11 cycles was run. TCRdb reprocessed the 5' RACE reads via MiXCR and lists one record per CDR3 protein. The sample includes nearly 800,000 distinct CDR3 sequences, 25% seen only once; the top ten take 3% to 4.5%. This same sample was also part of a study on T cells of mothers and their children.

Sequencing was performed on blood. These TCRs come from a boy aged 10-17 years in good health.

The genes are TRBV14 and TRBJ1-1; no clear D. The CDR3 has 17 residues. Trimming shortened V by 0 bases and J by 5 bases, and 19 bases separated the two germline ends. The V gene's germline CDR1 is SGHDN and CDR2 FVKESK. This CDR3 is CASSQDQDGRWKTEAFF. The CDR3 nucleotides are TGTGCCAGCAGCCAAGATCAGGACGGCAGGTGGAAAACTGAAGCTTTCTTT.

This clonotype showed up just a few times. V gene TRBV29-1 combines with J gene TRBJ2-2; no definite D call. Looked up from germline, CDR1 is SQVTM and CDR2 is ANQGSEA. Between the trimmed V and J ends, which lost 2 bases and 3 bases, there was a span of 7 bases. The CDR3 consists of 13 residues. In DNA, the CDR3 is TGCAGCGTTGAAAAAGGTGACACCGGGGAGCTGTTTTTT. Protein sequence: CSVEKGDTGELFF.

The J gene is TRBJ1-4, the V gene TRBV6-1; 10 bases are shared with TRBD1. Germline assignment: CDR1 MNHNS and CDR2 SASEGT. There are 14 residues in the CDR3. V lost 6 bases and J lost 9; bases outside the gene matches: 7. The CDR3 reads CASSSGTGEQKLFF. The CDR3 DNA follows: TGTGCCAGCAGCTCCGGGACAGGGGAGCAAAAACTGTTTTTT.

In this sample, this clonotype turned up a few times. V is TRBV6-4 and J is TRBJ2-2, with TRBD1 matching 8 bases. With 3 bases clipped from V and 3 bases from J, the junction kept 0 bases outside the gene matches. The CDR3 runs 14 residues. Germline V gene sequence: CDR1 MRHNA, CDR2 SNTAGT. This CDR3 is CASSEDRDTGELFF. The DNA of the CDR3 is TGTGCCAGCAGTGAGGACAGGGACACCGGGGAGCTGTTTTTT.

This clonotype was detected only a few times. This sequence joins TRBV27 and TRBJ2-1; the match to TRBD2 covers 9 bases. The trim removed 4 bases at V and 6 bases at J, leaving 4 bases unmatched. The CDR3 extends over 14 amino acids. Germline assignment: CDR1 MNHEY and CDR2 SMNVEV (reference sequence). This CDR3 reads CASSSSGGSNEQFF. The CDR3 DNA follows: TGTGCCAGCAGTTCAAGCGGGGGGTCCAATGAGCAGTTCTTC.

This clonotype showed up just a few times. The junction departs from germline at one end; a sequencing error may be responsible. This chain uses TRBV29-1 with TRBJ1-2; D gene uncertain. Germline V CDR1 and CDR2: SQVTM, ANQGSEA. This CDR3 contains 14 residues. CDR3 sequence: CSVEDPPPLHGHTF. The CDR3 DNA follows: TGCAGCGTTGAAGATCCCCCTCCCCTCCATGGCCACACCTTC. Full variable domain (rest looked up from reference TRBV29-1 and TRBJ1-2): SAVISQKPSRDICQRGTSLTIQCQVDSQVTMMFWYRQQPGQSLTLIATANQGSEATYESGFVIDKFPISRPNLTFSTLTVSNMSPEDSSIYLCSVEDPPPLHGHTFGSGTRLTVV.

There are a few counts of this clonotype. The rearrangement links TRBV27 to TRBJ1-1; tentative D call: TRBD1 (6 bases). V shed 3 bases and J shed 4 bases, with 12 bases lying between them. The CDR3 loop spans 14 amino acids. The germline V gene encodes CDR1 MNHEY and CDR2 SMNVEV (reference sequence). The DNA for the CDR3 is TGTGCCAGCAGTTTCGGGGGGGCGCGCACTGAAGCTTTCTTT. This sequence encodes CASSFGGARTEAFF.

The CDR3 reads CSAGGAGGDPQETQYF. The DNA of the CDR3 is TGCAGTGCTGGGGGGGCGGGGGGAGACCCCCAAGAGACCCAGTACTTC. This chain connects TRBV20-1 to TRBJ2-5; 8 positions agree with TRBD2. CDR1 and CDR2 (germline): DFQATT, SNEGSKA (reference sequence). The trim removed 5 bases at V and 1 base at J, leaving 12 bases unmatched. The CDR3 contains 16 residues.

This clonotype was observed once. This chain joins TRBV5-1 and TRBJ2-3, with D perhaps assigned TRBD1 or TRBD2 (5 bases each). CDR1 and CDR2 from the germline V gene are SGHRS and YFSETQ. This CDR3 is built from 17 residues. V was cut by 0 bases and J by 4 bases, with 18 bases left in between. The CDR3 reads CASSLDPFGAGADTQYF. Here the CDR3 DNA reads TGCGCCAGCAGCTTGGATCCCTTTGGGGCCGGGGCAGATACGCAGTATTTT. The full variable domain, rest sourced from reference TRBV5-1 and TRBJ2-3, is KAGVTQTPRYLIKTRGQQVTLSCSPISGHRSVSWYQQTPGQGLQFLFEYFSETQRNKGNFPGRFSGRQFSNSRSEMNVSTLELGDSALYLCASSLDPFGAGADTQYFGPGTRLTVL.

The chain recombines TRBV4-2 with TRBJ1-4, with D tentatively TRBD1 (6 bases). Germline assignment: CDR1 LGHNA and CDR2 YNFKEQ. This CDR3 has 15 residues. The germline V and J ends were trimmed by 5 bases and 0 bases, with 10 bases remaining between them. The CDR3 loop reads CASSVPGATNEKLFF. CDR3 nucleotide sequence: TGTGCCAGCAGCGTCCCAGGGGCAACTAATGAAAAACTGTTTTTT.